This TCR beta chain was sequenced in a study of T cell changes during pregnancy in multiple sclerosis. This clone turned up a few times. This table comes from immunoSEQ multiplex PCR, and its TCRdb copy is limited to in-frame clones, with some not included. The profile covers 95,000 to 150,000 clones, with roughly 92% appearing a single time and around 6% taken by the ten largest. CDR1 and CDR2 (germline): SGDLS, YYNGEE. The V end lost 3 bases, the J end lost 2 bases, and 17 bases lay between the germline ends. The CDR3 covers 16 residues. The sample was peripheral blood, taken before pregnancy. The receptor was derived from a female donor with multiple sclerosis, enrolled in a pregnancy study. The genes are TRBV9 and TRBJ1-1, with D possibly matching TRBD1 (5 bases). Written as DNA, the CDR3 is TGTGCCAGCAGCGACCCGGGAGGGGCCCTAAACACTGAAGCTTTCTTT. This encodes CASSDPGGALNTEAFF.